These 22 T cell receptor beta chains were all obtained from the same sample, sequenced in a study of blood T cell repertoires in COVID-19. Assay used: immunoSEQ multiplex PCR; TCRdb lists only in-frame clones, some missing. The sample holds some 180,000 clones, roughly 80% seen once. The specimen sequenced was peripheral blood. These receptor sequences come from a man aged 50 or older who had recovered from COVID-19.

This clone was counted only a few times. Written as DNA, the CDR3 is TGTGCCACCGCAGCCCGGGGGTCCGCTAATGAAAAACTGTTTTTT. This translates into CATAARGSANEKLFF. V and J are TRBV24-1 and TRBJ1-4, with a possible D match to TRBD1 (5 bases). Trimming removed 9 bases from V and 3 bases from J, with 16 bases in between. The CDR3 totals 15 residues. Germline lookup yields CDR1 KGHDR and CDR2 SFDVKD.

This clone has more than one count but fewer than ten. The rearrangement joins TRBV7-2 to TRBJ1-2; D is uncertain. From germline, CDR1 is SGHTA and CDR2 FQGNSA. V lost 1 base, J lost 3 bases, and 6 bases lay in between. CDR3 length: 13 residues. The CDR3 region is CASSLEADYGYTF. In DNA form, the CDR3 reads TGTGCCAGCAGCTTAGAGGCGGACTATGGCTACACCTTC.

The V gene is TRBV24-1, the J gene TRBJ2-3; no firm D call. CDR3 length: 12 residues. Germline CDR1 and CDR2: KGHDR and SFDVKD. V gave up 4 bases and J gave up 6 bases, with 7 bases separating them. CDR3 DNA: TGTGCCACCAGTGACTTCCGGGATACGCAGTATTTT. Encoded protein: CATSDFRDTQYF.

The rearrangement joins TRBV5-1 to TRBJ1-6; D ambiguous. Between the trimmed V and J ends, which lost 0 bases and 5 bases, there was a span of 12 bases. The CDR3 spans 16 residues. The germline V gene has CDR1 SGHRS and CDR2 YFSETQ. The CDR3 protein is CASSLAGGSDNSPLHF. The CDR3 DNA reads TGCGCCAGCAGCTTGGCCGGCGGATCCGATAATTCACCCCTCCACTTT.

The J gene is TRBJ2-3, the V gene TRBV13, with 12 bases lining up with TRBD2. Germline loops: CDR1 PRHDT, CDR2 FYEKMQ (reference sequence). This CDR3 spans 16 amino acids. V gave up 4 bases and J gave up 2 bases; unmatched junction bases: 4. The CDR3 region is CASSSRTSGDTDTQYF. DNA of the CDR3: TGTGCCAGCAGCTCCAGGACTAGCGGGGACACAGATACGCAGTATTTT.

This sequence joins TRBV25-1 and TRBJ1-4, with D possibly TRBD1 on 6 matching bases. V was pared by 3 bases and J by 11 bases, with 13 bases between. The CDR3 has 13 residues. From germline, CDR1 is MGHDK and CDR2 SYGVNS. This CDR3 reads CASSEGNRDKLFF. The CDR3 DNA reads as TGTGCCAGCAGTGAGGGAAACAGGGATAAACTGTTTTTT.

The CDR3 spells CASSPGLAGDAFSNNEQFF. CDR3 sequence (DNA): TGTGCCAGTAGCCCAGGACTAGCGGGAGACGCTTTTAGTAACAATGAGCAGTTCTTC. The chain combines TRBV19 with TRBJ2-1; 13 nucleotides agree with TRBD2. The V gene's germline CDR1 is LNHDA and CDR2 SQIVND (reference sequence). V lost 6 bases, J lost 5 bases, and 16 bases stayed unmatched. This CDR3 region has 19 residues.

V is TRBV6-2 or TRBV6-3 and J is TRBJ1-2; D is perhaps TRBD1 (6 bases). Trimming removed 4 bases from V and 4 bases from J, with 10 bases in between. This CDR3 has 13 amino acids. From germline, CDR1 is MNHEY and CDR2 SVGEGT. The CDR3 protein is CASSWTETYGYTF. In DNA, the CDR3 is TGTGCCAGCAGTTGGACAGAGACCTATGGCTACACCTTC.

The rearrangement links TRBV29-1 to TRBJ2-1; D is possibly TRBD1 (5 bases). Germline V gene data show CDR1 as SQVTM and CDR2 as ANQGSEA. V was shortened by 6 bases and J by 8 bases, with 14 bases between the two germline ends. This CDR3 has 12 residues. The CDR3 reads CSVSPQGDEQFF. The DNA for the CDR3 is TGCAGCGTCTCGCCCCAGGGCGATGAGCAGTTCTTC.

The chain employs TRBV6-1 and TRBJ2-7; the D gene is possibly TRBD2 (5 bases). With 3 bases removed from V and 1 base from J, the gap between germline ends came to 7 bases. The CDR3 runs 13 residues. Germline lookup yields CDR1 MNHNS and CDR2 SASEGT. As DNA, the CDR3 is TGTGCCAGCAGTGAGACGGGGTCCTACGAGCAGTACTTC. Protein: CASSETGSYEQYF.

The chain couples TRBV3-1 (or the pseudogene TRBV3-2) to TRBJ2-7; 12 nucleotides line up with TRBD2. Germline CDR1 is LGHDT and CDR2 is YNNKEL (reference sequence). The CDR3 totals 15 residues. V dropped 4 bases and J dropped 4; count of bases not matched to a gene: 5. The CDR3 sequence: CASSLRTSGKYEQYF. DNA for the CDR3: TGTGCCAGCAGCCTTCGGACTAGCGGGAAGTACGAGCAGTACTTC.

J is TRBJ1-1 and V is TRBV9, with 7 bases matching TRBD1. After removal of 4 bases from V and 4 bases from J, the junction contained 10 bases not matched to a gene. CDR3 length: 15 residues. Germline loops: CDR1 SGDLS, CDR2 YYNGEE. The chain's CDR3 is CASSRPDRVPTEAFF. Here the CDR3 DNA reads TGTGCCAGCAGCAGACCAGACAGGGTACCCACTGAAGCTTTCTTT.

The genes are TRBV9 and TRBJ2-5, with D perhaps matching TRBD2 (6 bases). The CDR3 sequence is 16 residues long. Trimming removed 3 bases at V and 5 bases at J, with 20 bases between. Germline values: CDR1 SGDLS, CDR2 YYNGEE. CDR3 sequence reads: CASSADQGLLGETQYF. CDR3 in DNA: TGTGCCAGCAGCGCCGACCAGGGACTTCTGGGGGAGACCCAGTACTTC.

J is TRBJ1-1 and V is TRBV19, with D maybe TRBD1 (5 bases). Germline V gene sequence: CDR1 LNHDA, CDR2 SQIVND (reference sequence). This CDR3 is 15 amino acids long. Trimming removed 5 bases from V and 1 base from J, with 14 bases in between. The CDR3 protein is CASSSYTGRNTEAFF. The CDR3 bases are TGTGCCAGTAGTTCGTACACAGGACGGAACACTGAAGCTTTCTTT.

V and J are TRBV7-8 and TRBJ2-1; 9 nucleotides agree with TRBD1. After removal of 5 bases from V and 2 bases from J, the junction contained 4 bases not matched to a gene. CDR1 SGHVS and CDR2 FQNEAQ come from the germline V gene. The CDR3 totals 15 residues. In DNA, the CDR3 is TGTGCCAGCAGCCTGGACAGGGGTACCTACAATGAGCAGTTCTTC. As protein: CASSLDRGTYNEQFF.

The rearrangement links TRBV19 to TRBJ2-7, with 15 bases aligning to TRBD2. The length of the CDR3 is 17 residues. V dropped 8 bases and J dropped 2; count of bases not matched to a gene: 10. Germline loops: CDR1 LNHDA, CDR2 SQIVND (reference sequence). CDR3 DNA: TGTGCCAGTGCGGGACTAGCGGGAGGAGGTAGCACCTACGAGCAGTACTTC. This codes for CASAGLAGGGSTYEQYF.

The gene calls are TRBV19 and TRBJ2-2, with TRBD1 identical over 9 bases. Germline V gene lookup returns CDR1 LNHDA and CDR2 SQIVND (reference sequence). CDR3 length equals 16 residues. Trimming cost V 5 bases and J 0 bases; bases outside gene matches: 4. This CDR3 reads CASSPGTGTNTGELFF. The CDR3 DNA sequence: TGTGCCAGTAGTCCTGGGACAGGGACGAACACCGGGGAGCTGTTTTTT.

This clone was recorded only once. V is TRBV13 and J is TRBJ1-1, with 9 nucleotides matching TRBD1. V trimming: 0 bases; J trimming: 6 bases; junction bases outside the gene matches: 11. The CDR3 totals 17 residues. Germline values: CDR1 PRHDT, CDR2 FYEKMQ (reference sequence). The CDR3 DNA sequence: TGTGCCAGCAGCTTAGGAGGGACAGGGATGGCTTTGGCTGAAGCTTTCTTT. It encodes CASSLGGTGMALAEAFF.

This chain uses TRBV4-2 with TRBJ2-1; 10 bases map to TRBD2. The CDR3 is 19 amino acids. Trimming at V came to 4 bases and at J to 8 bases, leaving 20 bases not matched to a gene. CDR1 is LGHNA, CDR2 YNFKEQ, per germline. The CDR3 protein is CASSPRRLAGAPARDEQFF. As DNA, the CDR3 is TGTGCCAGCAGCCCACGGCGGCTAGCGGGGGCCCCGGCTAGGGATGAGCAGTTCTTC.

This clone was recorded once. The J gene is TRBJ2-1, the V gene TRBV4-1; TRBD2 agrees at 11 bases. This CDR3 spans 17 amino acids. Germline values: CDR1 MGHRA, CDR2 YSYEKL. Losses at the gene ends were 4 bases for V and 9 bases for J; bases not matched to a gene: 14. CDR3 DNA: TGCGCCAGCAGCCGCTCGGAAGGACTAGCGGGTAGAGGTGAGCAGTTCTTC. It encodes CASSRSEGLAGRGEQFF.

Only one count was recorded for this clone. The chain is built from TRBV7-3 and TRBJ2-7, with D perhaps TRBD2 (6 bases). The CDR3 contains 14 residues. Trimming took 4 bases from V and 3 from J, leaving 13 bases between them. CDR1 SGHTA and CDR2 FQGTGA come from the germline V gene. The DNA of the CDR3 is TGTGCCAGCAGCTCCAGCGGGCAAGGCTACGAGCAGTACTTC. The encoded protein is CASSSSGQGYEQYF.

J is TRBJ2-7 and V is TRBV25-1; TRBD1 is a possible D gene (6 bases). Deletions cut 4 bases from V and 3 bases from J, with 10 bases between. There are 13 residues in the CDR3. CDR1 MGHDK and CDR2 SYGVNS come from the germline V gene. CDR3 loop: CASSVQGHYEQYF. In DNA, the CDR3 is TGTGCCAGCAGTGTTCAGGGACACTACGAGCAGTACTTC.